This is a list of T cell receptor beta chains from one sample in a study of beta chain features in type 1 diabetes. Clones were read by immunoSEQ multiplex PCR, and TCRdb kept only the in-frame ones, dropping some. There are hundreds of thousands of clones in the sample; 11% to 15% occur only once, and roughly 0.04% lies in the top ten. Sequencing was performed on naive CD4+ T cells from blood. The source is a man aged 18 to 30 with type 1 diabetes. Each CDR3 is given with its conserved first and last residue. D genes are given only for firm matches. Size is omitted from some rows. Given values are once, few, many or a class for expanded clones.

cdr3_nt | cdr3_aa | clone_size | j_call | v_call | d_call
TGTGCCAGCTCACCACCGAGTGAGTTTGAAGCTTTCTTT | CASSPPSEFEAFF | few | TRBJ1-1 | TRBV18 | NA
TGTGCCAGCAGCTTAGGCGGGACAGATAATTCACCCCTCCACTTT | CASSLGGTDNSPLHF | NA | TRBJ1-6 | TRBV7-3 | TRBD1
TGTGCCAGCAGTCGGGGGGGGAATGAGCAGTTCTTC | CASSRGGNEQFF | few | TRBJ2-1 | TRBV6-5 | TRBD2
TGTGCCAGCAGCTTAGGGGGGACCGCTACCTACGAGCAGTACTTC | CASSLGGTATYEQYF | NA | TRBJ2-7 | TRBV11-2 | NA
TGTGCCATCGCGGATCTAGCGGGCAATCAGCCCCAGCATTTT | CAIADLAGNQPQHF | few | TRBJ1-5 | TRBV10-3 | NA
TGTGCCAGCAGCACCGGACAGAACACTGAAGCTTTCTTT | CASSTGQNTEAFF | NA | TRBJ1-1 | TRBV6-6 | NA
TGTGCCAGCAGCTTAGGACTAGCGGGGAGCACAGATACGCAGTATTTT | CASSLGLAGSTDTQYF | NA | TRBJ2-3 | TRBV11-2 | TRBD2
TGTGCCAGCAGTTTAAAGGGCAATGAGCAGTTCTTC | CASSLKGNEQFF | few | TRBJ2-1 | TRBV28 | NA
TGTGCCTCGAGTACCGTTGGACAGAGCCACACCGGGGAGCTGTTTTTT | CASSTVGQSHTGELFF | few | TRBJ2-2 | TRBV30 | NA
TGTGCCAGCAGTTACGATCGGAGCTCTGGGGCCAACGTCCTGACTTTC | CASSYDRSSGANVLTF | NA | TRBJ2-6 | TRBV6-6 | NA
TGTGCCAGCAGCGTGGGACGGTATAATTCACCCCTCCACTTT | CASSVGRYNSPLHF | few | TRBJ1-6 | TRBV9 | NA
TGTGCCAGCAGCGCTCCCGCGGGCACAGATACGCAGTATTTT | CASSAPAGTDTQYF | few | TRBJ2-3 | TRBV9 | NA
TGTGCCAGCAGCGTAGGGCTAGCGGCAGAGACCCAGTACTTC | CASSVGLAAETQYF | NA | TRBJ2-5 | TRBV9 | TRBD2
TGCGCCAGCAGCCGTGAGGGGAGCGACACTGAAGCTTTCTTT | CASSREGSDTEAFF | few | TRBJ1-1 | TRBV4-3 | NA
TGCGCCAGCAGTGTGGGGACTGAAGCTTTCTTT | CASSVGTEAFF | few | TRBJ1-1 | TRBV10-2 | NA
TGTGCCAGCAGTTTAGGTCAGGGCAGCTCCTACGAGCAGTACTTC | CASSLGQGSSYEQYF | NA | TRBJ2-7 | TRBV28 | NA
TGCGCCAGCAGCTTGGGAGCTGTTACAGAGACCCAGTACTTC | CASSLGAVTETQYF | few | TRBJ2-5 | TRBV5-1 | NA
TGTGCCAGCAGCTTTCGAGGTGGGGATACGCAGTATTTT | CASSFRGGDTQYF | once | TRBJ2-3 | TRBV7-2 | NA
TGTGCCACCAGCAGAGCCGGGAGTCGCACAGATACGCAGTATTTT | CATSRAGSRTDTQYF | NA | TRBJ2-3 | TRBV15 | NA
TGCGCCAGCAGCTTCGACAGTAACTATGGCTACACCTTC | CASSFDSNYGYTF | few | TRBJ1-2 | TRBV5-1 | NA
TGTGCCAGTAGTCGTGGAGGACAGGGAGGTGGTCGTCAGCCCCAGCATTTT | CASSRGGQGGGRQPQHF | NA | TRBJ1-5 | TRBV19 | TRBD1
TGTGCCTGGACGAGGGGGAACACTGAAGCTTTCTTT | CAWTRGNTEAFF | few | TRBJ1-1 | TRBV30 | NA
TGTGCCTGGAGTTGGGGGTTGTTGGGCTACACCTTC | CAWSWGLLGYTF | NA | TRBJ1-2 | TRBV30 | NA
TGTGCCATCAAAGGGACTAGCGGGAGGTCCAACTCCTACGAGCAGTACTTC | CAIKGTSGRSNSYEQYF | few | TRBJ2-7 | TRBV10-3 | TRBD2
TGTGCCAGCAGCCAAATGCACGATGAGCAGTTCTTC | CASSQMHDEQFF | NA | TRBJ2-1 | TRBV11-2 | NA
TGTGCCAGCAGCCAACAGGAAGCTAACTATGGCTACACCTTC | CASSQQEANYGYTF | few | TRBJ1-2 | TRBV7-2 | NA
TGTGCCTGGAGTGTTGGTCAGAGCTCCTACAATGAGCAGTTCTTC | CAWSVGQSSYNEQFF | NA | TRBJ2-1 | TRBV30 | NA
TGTGCCAGCAGCTTGGGAGGAGCGGGAGGCCCCACAGATACGCAGTATTTT | CASSLGGAGGPTDTQYF | NA | TRBJ2-3 | TRBV5-4 | TRBD2
TGTGCCAGCAGCGACAGGTCTGGGGCCAACGTCCTGACTTTC | CASSDRSGANVLTF | few | TRBJ2-6 | TRBV5-4 | NA
TGTGCCAGCAGCTTGGTTGCAGGCTTGGGCACTGAAGCTTTCTTT | CASSLVAGLGTEAFF | NA | TRBJ1-1 | TRBV5-6 | NA
TGTGCCAGCAGCGATGACAGGACCGAAAAACTGTTTTTT | CASSDDRTEKLFF | few | TRBJ1-4 | TRBV9 | NA
TGTGCCAGCAGCAGTTGGCTAAGGGACCGTGGAAACACCATATATTTT | CASSSWLRDRGNTIYF | few | TRBJ1-3 | TRBV5-4 | NA
TGTGCCAGTAGTATGGAAGGGAGTCACAATGAGCAGTTCTTC | CASSMEGSHNEQFF | NA | TRBJ2-1 | TRBV19 | NA
TGTGCCAGCCGGTCTCCTGGAAACACCATATATTTT | CASRSPGNTIYF | few | TRBJ1-3 | TRBV19 | NA
TGTGCCAGTAATGGCAGGGGCTATGGCTACACCTTC | CASNGRGYGYTF | few | TRBJ1-2 | TRBV19 | NA
TGTGCCAGCAGCTTAGCGTGGGCAGCCCGTGAAGCTTTCTTT | CASSLAWAAREAFF | NA | TRBJ1-1 | TRBV7-2 | NA
TGTGCCAGCAGCTTAGCACGGTCGACAGGCGCGAACACCGGGGAGCTGTTTTTT | CASSLARSTGANTGELFF | NA | TRBJ2-2 | TRBV7-2 | NA
TGTGCCAGCAGCTTAGGAGGGAACCCGAGCTCCTACAATGAGCAGTTCTTC | CASSLGGNPSSYNEQFF | few | TRBJ2-1 | TRBV7-9 | NA
TGTGCCAGCAGTGAGGCCCTGGGACAGGGCGAAAAACTGTTTTTT | CASSEALGQGEKLFF | NA | TRBJ1-4 | TRBV6-1 | TRBD1
TGTGCCAGCAGTGCATTTCCTGGGGGGGATGAAAAACTGTTTTTT | CASSAFPGGDEKLFF | few | TRBJ1-4 | TRBV6-5 | NA
TGTGCCAGCAGTCCTCACGGGACTTTGGGGATAGCCAAAAACATTCAGTACTTC | CASSPHGTLGIAKNIQYF | NA | TRBJ2-4 | TRBV28 | NA
TGTGCCAGCAGCCAAGATCGGTTAGCTTATGGGGAGCTGTTTTTT | CASSQDRLAYGELFF | few | TRBJ2-2 | TRBV14 | NA
TGTGCCTGGAGTTCCGGCGGTGGCTACACCTTC | CAWSSGGGYTF | NA | TRBJ1-2 | TRBV30 | NA
TGTGCTAGCAGCCCGGGACAGGGGATCACCTACGAGCAGTACTTC | CASSPGQGITYEQYF | NA | TRBJ2-7 | TRBV7-7 | TRBD1
TGCGCCAGCAGCTTAACTACAGGGTTCTATGGCTACACCTTC | CASSLTTGFYGYTF | few | TRBJ1-2 | TRBV5-1 | NA
TGTGCCAGCAGTTTACCAGTCTACAATGAGCAGTTCTTC | CASSLPVYNEQFF | NA | TRBJ2-1 | TRBV28 | NA
TGTGCCTGGAGGAGGGAAGTGTGGAGAGCGGGAGGCGCCGGGGAGCTGTTTTTT | CAWRREVWRAGGAGELFF | NA | TRBJ2-2 | TRBV30 | TRBD2
TGTGCCACCATGACTAGCGCCACAGATACGCAGTATTTT | CATMTSATDTQYF | NA | TRBJ2-3 | TRBV28 | TRBD2
TGTGCCAGCAGCTTGGCCGAAAGGGGCACTGAAGCTTTCTTT | CASSLAERGTEAFF | NA | TRBJ1-1 | TRBV5-4 | NA
TGTGCCAGCAGTCTGACAGCGAACACTGAAGCTTTCTTT | CASSLTANTEAFF | few | TRBJ1-1 | TRBV6-5 | NA
TGTGCCAGCAGCTTAGACTATGGCTACACCTTC | CASSLDYGYTF | NA | TRBJ1-2 | TRBV7-9 | NA